This TCR beta chain was sequenced during a study of cytomegalovirus exposure and HLA in healthy donors. Study-wide results and caveats: V segments that were indistinguishable, TRBV6-2 and TRBV6-3 among them, were omitted from analysis. The listing of 150 or so TCR beta chains classed them as cytomegalovirus-associated. Most TCR sequences proved rare, with some public TCRs found in many donors. A later analysis linked 15,000 to 20,000 TCR beta sequences to HLA alleles at 0.05 false discovery rate.

The germline CDR1 and CDR2 sequences are LNHDA and SQIVND (reference sequence). This CDR3 is 16 amino acids long. Trimming removed 5 bases at V and 7 bases at J, with 23 bases between. Concerning this clone itself: The antigen is undetermined.

PCR was performed using 60 Vbeta and 13 Jbeta primers. Produced via immunoSEQ multiplex PCR; TCRdb's table is partial and in-frame only. Of roughly 70,000 clones listed, roughly 79% are singletons. Sequencing was carried out using PBMCs. This chain joins TRBV19 and TRBJ1-2; D may be TRBD1 (5 bases). This sequence was found in a man aged 45-60 years in good health and CMV-seronegative. The CDR3 loop reads CASSGLIGVSSPGYTF. CDR3 DNA sequence: TGTGCCAGTAGTGGACTAATAGGGGTGTCCTCACCTGGCTACACCTTC.